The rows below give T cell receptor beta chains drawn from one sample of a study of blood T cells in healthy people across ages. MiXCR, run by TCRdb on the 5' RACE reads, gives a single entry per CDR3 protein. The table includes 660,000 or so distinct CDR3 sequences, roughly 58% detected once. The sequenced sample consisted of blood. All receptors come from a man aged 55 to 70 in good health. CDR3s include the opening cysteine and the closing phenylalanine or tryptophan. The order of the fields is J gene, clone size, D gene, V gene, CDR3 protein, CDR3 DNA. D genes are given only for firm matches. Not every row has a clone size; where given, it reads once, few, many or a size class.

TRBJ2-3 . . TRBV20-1 CSAPSSTTDTQYF TGCAGTGCTCCTTCCTCAACCACAGATACGCAGTATTTT
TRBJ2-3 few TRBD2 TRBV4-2 CASSQDRASGTQYF TGTGCCAGCAGCCAAGATCGGGCTAGCGGAACGCAGTATTTT
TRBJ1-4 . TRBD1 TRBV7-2 CASSLHRGPGEKLFF TGTGCCAGCAGCTTACACAGGGGGCCGGGTGAAAAACTGTTTTTT
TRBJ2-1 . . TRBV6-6 CASNVTPWNEQFF TGTGCCAGCAACGTCACACCGTGGAATGAGCAGTTCTTC
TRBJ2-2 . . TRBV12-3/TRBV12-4 CASSPGTTWTGELFF TGTGCCAGCAGTCCGGGGACGACGTGGACCGGGGAGCTGTTTTTT
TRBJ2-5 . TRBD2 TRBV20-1 CSARHSGRRETQYF TGCAGTGCTAGACACAGCGGGAGGAGGGAGACCCAGTACTTC
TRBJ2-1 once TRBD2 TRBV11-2 CASAPGGGADERFF TGTGCCAGCGCGCCCGGGGGGGGGGCAGATGAGCGGTTCTTC
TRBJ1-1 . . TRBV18 CASSAATQPGYYTEAFF TGTGCCAGCTCGGCTGCAACACAACCGGGCTATTACACTGAAGCTTTCTTT
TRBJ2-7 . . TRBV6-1 CASSEAWYYEQYF TGTGCCAGCAGTGAAGCGTGGTACTACGAGCAGTACTTC
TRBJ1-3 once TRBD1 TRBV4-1 CASSQGGTAGNTIYF TGCGCCAGCAGCCAAGGTGGGACAGCTGGAAACACCATATATTTT
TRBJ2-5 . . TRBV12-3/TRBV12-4 CASSLGRSVASETQYF TGTGCCAGCAGTTTAGGGCGGTCCGTGGCGAGTGAGACCCAGTACTTC
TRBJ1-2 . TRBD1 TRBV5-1 CASSLDPDRVGGGYTF TGCGCCAGCAGCTTGGACCCAGACAGGGTGGGAGGTGGCTACACCTTC
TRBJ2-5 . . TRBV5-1 CATGESQETQYF TGCGCCACTGGGGAGAGTCAAGAGACCCAGTACTTC
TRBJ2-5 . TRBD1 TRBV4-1 CASSQDTPGQGAWETQYF TGCGCCAGCAGCCAAGATACCCCGGGACAGGGGGCCTGGGAGACCCAGTACTTC
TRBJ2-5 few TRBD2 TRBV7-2 CASSFGTSRETQYF TGTGCCAGCAGCTTTGGGACTAGCCGGGAGACCCAGTACTTC
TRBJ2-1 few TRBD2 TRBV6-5 CASIPSGGAQLFF TGTGCCAGCATACCTAGCGGGGGGGCGCAGCTGTTCTTC
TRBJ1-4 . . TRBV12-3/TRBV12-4 CASRRREAEKLFF TGTGCCAGCAGGAGAAGGGAGGCGGAAAAACTGTTTTTT
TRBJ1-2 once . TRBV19 CASRTWGETNDGYTF TGTGCCAGTAGGACCTGGGGCGAGACAAACGATGGCTACACCTTC
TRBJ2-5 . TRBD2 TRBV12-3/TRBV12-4 CASSRGLAGGPQYF TGTGCCAGCAGCCGGGGACTAGCGGGGGGGCCCCAGTACTTC
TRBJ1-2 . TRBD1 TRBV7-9 CASSLGTGAVYGYTF TGTGCCAGCAGCTTAGGGACAGGGGCGGTCTATGGCTACACCTTC
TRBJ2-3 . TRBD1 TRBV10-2 CASSEGGQGSTQYF TGCGCCAGCAGTGAAGGGGGACAGGGATCTACGCAGTATTTT
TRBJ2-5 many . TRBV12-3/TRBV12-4 CASSPAAGETQYF TGTGCCAGCAGCCCCGCGGCCGGGGAGACCCAGTACTTC
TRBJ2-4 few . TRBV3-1 CASSQGPLAKNIQYF TGTGCCAGCAGCCAAGGCCCCCTCGCCAAAAACATTCAGTACTTC
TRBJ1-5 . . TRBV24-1 CANLSPWGQPQHF TGTGCCAACCTCTCCCCTTGGGGTCAGCCCCAGCATTTT
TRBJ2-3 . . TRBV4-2 CASSQIGGPDTQYF TGTGCCAGCAGCCAGATCGGGGGACCGGATACGCAGTATTTT
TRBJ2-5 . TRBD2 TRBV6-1 CASRTLISGGETQYF TGTGCCAGCAGGACACTCATTAGCGGGGGTGAGACCCAGTACTTC
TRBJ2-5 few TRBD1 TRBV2 CASSGGTGETQYF TGTGCCAGCAGTGGTGGGACAGGGGAGACCCAGTACTTC
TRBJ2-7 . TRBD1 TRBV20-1 CSASNPGTGAREQYF TGCAGTGCATCAAACCCCGGGACAGGAGCGCGCGAGCAGTACTTC
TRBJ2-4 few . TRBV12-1 CASSSGAKKGHIQYF TGTGCCAGCAGCTCGGGAGCGAAGAAAGGGCACATTCAGTACTTC
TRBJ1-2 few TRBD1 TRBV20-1 CSARQGRVYGYTF TGCAGTGCACGACAGGGGAGGGTCTATGGCTACACCTTC
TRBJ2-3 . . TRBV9 CASSVGAGRSTDTQYF TGTGCCAGCAGCGTAGGGGCGGGGCGGTCCACAGATACGCAGTATTTT
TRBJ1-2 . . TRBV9 CASSTSQAGQGADTQYFGYTF .
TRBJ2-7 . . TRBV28 CASSFPHSPEQYF TGTGCCAGCAGTTTTCCCCACTCTCCGGAGCAGTACTTC
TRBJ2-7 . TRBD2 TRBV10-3 CATGLAGVYEQYF TGTGCCACCGGACTAGCGGGGGTTTACGAGCAGTACTTC
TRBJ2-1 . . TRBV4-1 CASSQAAGDIREQFF TGCGCCAGCAGCCAAGCTGCGGGGGACATTCGGGAGCAGTTCTTC
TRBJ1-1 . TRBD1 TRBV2 CASGTGARGTEAFF TGTGCCAGTGGGACAGGGGCCAGGGGGACTGAAGCTTTCTTT
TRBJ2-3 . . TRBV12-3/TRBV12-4 CASSLSILGTDAQYF TGTGCCAGCAGTTTGTCAATACTGGGCACAGATGCGCAGTATTTT
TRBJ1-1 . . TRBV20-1 CSARGQLMNTEAFF TGCAGTGCTAGAGGACAGCTCATGAACACTGAAGCTTTCTTT
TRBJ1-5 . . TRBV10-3 CAISEDRLADQPQHF TGTGCCATCAGTGAAGACAGATTAGCGGATCAGCCCCAGCATTTT
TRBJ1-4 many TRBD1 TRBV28 CASSLRQGQLFF TGTGCCAGCAGTTTGAGACAGGGACAACTGTTTTTT
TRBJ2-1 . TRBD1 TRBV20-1 CSVPTGDNGQFF TGCAGTGTCCCGACAGGGGACAATGGGCAGTTCTTC
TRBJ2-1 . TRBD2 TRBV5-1 CASSLALAGGVVNEQFF TGCGCCAGCAGCTTGGCCCTGGCGGGGGGGGTCGTCAATGAGCAGTTCTTC
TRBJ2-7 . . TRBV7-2 CASSSGPSYEQYF TGTGCCAGCAGCAGCGGACCTTCCTACGAGCAGTACTTC
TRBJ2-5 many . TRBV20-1 CSARESSSKETQYF TGCAGTGCTAGAGAGAGTAGCTCGAAAGAGACCCAGTACTTC
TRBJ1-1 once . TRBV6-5 CASSNPFTEAFF TGTGCCAGCAGTAACCCCTTCACTGAAGCTTTCTTT
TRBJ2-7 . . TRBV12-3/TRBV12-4 CASSLDSYNEQYF TGTGCCAGCAGTTTAGACTCCTACAATGAGCAGTACTTC
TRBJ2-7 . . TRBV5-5 CASSLEVGPTYEQYF TGTGCCAGCAGCTTGGAGGTGGGGCCAACCTACGAGCAGTACTTC
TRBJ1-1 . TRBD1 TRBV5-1 CASSPVFTGGNTEAFF TGCGCCAGCAGCCCGGTCTTTACAGGGGGGAACACTGAAGCTTTCTTT
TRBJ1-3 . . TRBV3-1 CASSQVLDGNTIYF TGTGCCAGCAGCCAGGTTTTAGATGGAAACACCATATATTTT
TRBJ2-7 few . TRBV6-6 CASSYSPTYEQYF TGTGCCAGCAGTTACTCACCGACCTACGAGCAGTACTTC
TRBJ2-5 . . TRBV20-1 CSARGIRAFQETQYF TGCAGTGCTAGAGGAATTAGGGCTTTCCAAGAGACCCAGTACTTC
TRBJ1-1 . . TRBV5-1 CASSFNRNTDAFF TGCGCCAGCAGCTTCAACAGGAACACTGACGCTTTCTTT
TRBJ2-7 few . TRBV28 CASSQGPLYEQYF TGTGCCAGCAGTCAGGGCCCTCTCTACGAGCAGTACTTC
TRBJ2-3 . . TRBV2 CASSDEFRSTDTQYF TGTGCCAGCAGTGATGAGTTTAGGAGCACAGATACGCAGTATTTT
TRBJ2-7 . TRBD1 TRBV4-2 CASSLDRGDAYEQYF TGTGCCAGCAGCCTGGACAGGGGGGATGCCTACGAGCAGTACTTC
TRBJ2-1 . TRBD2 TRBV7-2 CASSLERGVFNEQFF TGTGCCAGCAGCCTCGAGCGGGGGGTGTTCAATGAGCAGTTCTTC
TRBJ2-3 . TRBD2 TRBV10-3 CAITGAGTDTQYF TGTGCCATCACGGGAGCGGGGACGGATACGCAGTATTTT
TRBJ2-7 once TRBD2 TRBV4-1 CASSQLWGSGASYEQYF TGCGCCAGCAGCCAACTTTGGGGAAGCGGGGCCTCCTACGAGCAGTACTTC
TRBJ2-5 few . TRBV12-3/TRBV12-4 CASGISDVKTQYF TGTGCCAGCGGAATTAGCGATGTGAAGACCCAGTACTTC